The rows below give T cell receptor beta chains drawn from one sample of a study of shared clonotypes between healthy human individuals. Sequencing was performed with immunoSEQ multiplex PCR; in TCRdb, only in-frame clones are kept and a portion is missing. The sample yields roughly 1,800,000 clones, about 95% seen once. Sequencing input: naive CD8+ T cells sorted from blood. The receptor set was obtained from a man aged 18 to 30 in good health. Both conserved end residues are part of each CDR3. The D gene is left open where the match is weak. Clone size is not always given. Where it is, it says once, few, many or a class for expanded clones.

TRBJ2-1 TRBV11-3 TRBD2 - CASSSGGLGYNEQFF TGTGCCAGCAGCTCGGGGGGTTTAGGTTACAATGAGCAGTTCTTC
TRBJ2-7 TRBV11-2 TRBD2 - CASSPRLAGEDYEQYF TGTGCCAGCAGCCCCCGACTAGCGGGGGAGGATTACGAGCAGTACTTC
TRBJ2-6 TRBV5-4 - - CASSPEYSGANVLTF TGTGCCAGCAGCCCAGAGTATTCTGGGGCCAACGTCCTGACTTTC
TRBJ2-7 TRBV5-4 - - CASSLGTSSYEQYF TGTGCCAGCAGCTTGGGCACTAGCAGCTACGAGCAGTACTTC
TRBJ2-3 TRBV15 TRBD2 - CATSRAAGGMPDTQYF TGTGCCACCAGCAGAGCGGCGGGGGGGATGCCAGATACGCAGTATTTT
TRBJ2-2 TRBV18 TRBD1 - CASSPSGQGAPITGELFF TGTGCCAGCTCACCCTCGGGACAGGGGGCTCCAATCACCGGGGAGCTGTTTTTT
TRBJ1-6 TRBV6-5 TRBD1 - CASSSGQGYNSPLHF TGTGCCAGCAGTTCAGGACAGGGCTATAATTCACCCCTCCACTTT
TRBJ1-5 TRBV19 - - CASSIVGLHSQPQHF TGTGCCAGTAGTATCGTCGGACTTCACAGTCAGCCCCAGCATTTT
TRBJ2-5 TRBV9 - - CASSRTPGTQYF TGTGCCAGCAGTAGGACGCCGGGGACCCAGTACTTC
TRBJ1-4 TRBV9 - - CASSEGEGWNEKLFF TGTGCCAGCAGCGAGGGAGAGGGTTGGAATGAAAAACTGTTTTTT
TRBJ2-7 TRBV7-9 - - CASSFSGIGDEQYF TGTGCCAGCAGCTTCTCCGGGATCGGGGACGAGCAGTACTTC
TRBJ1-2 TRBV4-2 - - CASSQEVAIWDYGYTF TGTGCCAGCAGCCAAGAAGTAGCCATCTGGGACTATGGCTACACCTTC
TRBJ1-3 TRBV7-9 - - CASSRKTGTVNTIYF TGTGCCAGCAGCCGTAAAACCGGGACCGTAAACACCATATATTTT
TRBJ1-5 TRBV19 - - CASSILDSNQPQHF TGTGCCAGTAGTATTTTAGATAGCAATCAGCCCCAGCATTTT
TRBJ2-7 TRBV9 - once CASSVAGEEVYEQYF TGTGCCAGCAGCGTAGCCGGGGAGGAGGTCTACGAGCAGTACTTC
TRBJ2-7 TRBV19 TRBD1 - CASSPATGPYEQYF TGTGCCAGTAGTCCAGCGACAGGGCCCTACGAGCAGTACTTC
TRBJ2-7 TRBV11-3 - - CASSLGGTYEQYF TGTGCCAGCAGCTTAGGGGGGACGTACGAGCAGTACTTC
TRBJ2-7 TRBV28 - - CASRQGAYATYEQYF TGTGCCAGCAGGCAAGGGGCGTACGCTACATACGAGCAGTACTTC
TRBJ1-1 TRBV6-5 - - CASSGGGTEAFF TGTGCCAGCAGTGGGGGAGGGACTGAAGCTTTCTTT
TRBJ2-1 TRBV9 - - CASSADPSSYNEQFF TGTGCCAGCAGCGCTGACCCGAGCTCCTACAATGAGCAGTTCTTC
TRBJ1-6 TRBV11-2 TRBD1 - CASSLDPGGYSPLHF TGTGCCAGCAGCTTAGATCCAGGGGGATACTCACCCCTCCACTTT
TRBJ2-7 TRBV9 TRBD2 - CASSVDAGGNYEQYF TGTGCCAGCAGCGTAGATGCGGGGGGGAACTACGAGCAGTACTTC
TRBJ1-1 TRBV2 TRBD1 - CAVPGQGTEAFF TGTGCCGTACCGGGACAGGGTACTGAAGCTTTCTTT
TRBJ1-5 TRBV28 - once CASSVGGGGGQPQHF TGTGCCAGCAGTGTGGGTGGCGGGGGCGGGCAGCCCCAGCATTTT
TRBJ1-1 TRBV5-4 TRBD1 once CASNLDRGGTEAFF TGTGCCAGCAACCTCGACAGGGGCGGCACTGAAGCTTTCTTT
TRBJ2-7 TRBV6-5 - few CASSYSEGYEQYF TGTGCCAGCAGTTACTCGGAGGGCTACGAGCAGTACTTC
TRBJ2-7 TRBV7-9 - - CASSAGQTYEQYF TGTGCCAGCAGCGCGGGACAGACCTACGAGCAGTACTTC